The entry below describes one TCR beta chain. The data stem from a study of T cells after somatic rescue of genetic block. TCRdb's copy holds only in-frame clones and misses some; the assay was immunoSEQ multiplex PCR. The table shows 110,000 or so clones, with around nine tenths occurring only once. The receptor was derived from a young woman. The sequencing input was peripheral blood mononuclear cells (PBMCs).

CDR3 nucleotide sequence: TGTGCCAGCAGAAGCCGGGACACCGTGTGGGATTCACAAGAGACCCAGTACTTC. Amino acid sequence: CASRSRDTVWDSQETQYF. V and J are TRBV2 and TRBJ2-5; possibly TRBD1 for D (6 bases). The germline gives CDR1 SNHLY, CDR2 FYNNEI. There are 18 residues in the CDR3. The V end lost 6 bases, the J end lost 2 bases, and 25 bases lay between the germline ends. Combining the CDR3 with reference TRBV2 and TRBJ2-5 gives the whole variable domain EPEVTQTPSHQVTQMGQEVILRCVPISNHLYFYWYRQILGQKVEFLVSFYNNEISEKSEIFDDQFSVERPDGSNFTLKIRSTKLEDSAMYFCASRSRDTVWDSQETQYFGPGTRLLVL.